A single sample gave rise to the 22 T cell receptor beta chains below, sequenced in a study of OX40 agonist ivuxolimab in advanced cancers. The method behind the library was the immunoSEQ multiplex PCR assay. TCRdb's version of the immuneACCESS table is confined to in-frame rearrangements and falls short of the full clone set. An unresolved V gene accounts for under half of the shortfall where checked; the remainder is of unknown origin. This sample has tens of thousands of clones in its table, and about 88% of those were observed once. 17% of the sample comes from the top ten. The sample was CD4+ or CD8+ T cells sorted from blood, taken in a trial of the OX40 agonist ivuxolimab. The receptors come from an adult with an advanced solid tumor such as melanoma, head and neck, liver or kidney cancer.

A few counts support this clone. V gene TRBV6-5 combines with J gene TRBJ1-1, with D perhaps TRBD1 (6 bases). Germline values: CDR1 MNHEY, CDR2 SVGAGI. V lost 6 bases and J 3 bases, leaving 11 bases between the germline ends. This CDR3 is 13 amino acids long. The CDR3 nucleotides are TGTGCCAGCAGGAGTACAGGGTACACTGAAGCTTTCTTT. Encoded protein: CASRSTGYTEAFF.

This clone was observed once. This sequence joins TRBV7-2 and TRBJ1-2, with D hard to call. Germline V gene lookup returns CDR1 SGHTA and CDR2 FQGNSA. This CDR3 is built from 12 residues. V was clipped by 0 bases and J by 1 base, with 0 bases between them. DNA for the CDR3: TGTGCCAGCAGCTTAGCTAACTATGGCTACACCTTC. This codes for CASSLANYGYTF.

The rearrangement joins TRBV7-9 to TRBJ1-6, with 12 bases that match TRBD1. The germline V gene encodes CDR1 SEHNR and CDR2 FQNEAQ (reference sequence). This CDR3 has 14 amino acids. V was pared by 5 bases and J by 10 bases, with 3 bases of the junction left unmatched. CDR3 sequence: CASSRDRGQSPLHF. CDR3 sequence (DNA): TGTGCCAGCAGCAGGGACAGGGGGCAATCACCCCTCCACTTT.

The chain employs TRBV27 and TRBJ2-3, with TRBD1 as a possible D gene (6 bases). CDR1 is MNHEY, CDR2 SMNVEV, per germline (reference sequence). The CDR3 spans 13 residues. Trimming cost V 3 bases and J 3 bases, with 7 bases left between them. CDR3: CASSFTGTDTQYF. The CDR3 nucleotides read TGTGCCAGCAGTTTTACAGGGACAGATACGCAGTATTTT.

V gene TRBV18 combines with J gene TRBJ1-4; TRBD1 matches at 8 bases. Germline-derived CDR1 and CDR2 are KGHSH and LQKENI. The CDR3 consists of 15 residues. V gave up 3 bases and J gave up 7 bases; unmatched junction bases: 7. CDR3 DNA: TGTGCCAGCTCACCTCTAGACAGGGGAGGTGAAAAACTGTTTTTT. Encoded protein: CASSPLDRGGEKLFF.

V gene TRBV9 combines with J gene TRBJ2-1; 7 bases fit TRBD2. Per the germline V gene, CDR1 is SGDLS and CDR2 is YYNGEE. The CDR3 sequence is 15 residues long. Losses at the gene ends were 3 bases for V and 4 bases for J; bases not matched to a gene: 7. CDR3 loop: CASSASSGPYNEQFF. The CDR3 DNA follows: TGTGCCAGCAGCGCCTCTAGCGGTCCGTACAATGAGCAGTTCTTC.

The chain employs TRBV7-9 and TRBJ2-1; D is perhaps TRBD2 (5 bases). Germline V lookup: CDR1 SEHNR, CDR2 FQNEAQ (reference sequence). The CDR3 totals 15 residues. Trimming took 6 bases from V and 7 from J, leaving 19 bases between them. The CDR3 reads CASSPGGGYPNEQFF. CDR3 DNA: TGTGCCAGCAGTCCCGGTGGCGGGTATCCGAATGAGCAGTTCTTC.

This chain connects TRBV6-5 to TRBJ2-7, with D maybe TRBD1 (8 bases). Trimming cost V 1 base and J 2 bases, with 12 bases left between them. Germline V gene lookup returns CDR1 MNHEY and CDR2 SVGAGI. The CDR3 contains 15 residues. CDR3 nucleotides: TGTGCCAGCAGTTACTTACAGGGGGGGACCTACGAGCAGTACTTC. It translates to CASSYLQGGTYEQYF.

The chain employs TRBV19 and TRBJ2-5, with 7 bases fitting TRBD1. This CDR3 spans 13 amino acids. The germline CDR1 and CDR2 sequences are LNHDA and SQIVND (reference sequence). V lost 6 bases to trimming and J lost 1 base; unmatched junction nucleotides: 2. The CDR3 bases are TGTGCCAGTAGCCAGGGGGTCCAAGAGACCCAGTACTTC. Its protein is CASSQGVQETQYF.

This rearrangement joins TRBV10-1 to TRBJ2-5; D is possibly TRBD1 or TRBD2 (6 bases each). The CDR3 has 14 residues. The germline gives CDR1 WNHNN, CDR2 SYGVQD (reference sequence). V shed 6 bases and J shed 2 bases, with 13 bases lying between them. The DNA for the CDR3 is TGCGCCAGCAGCAATACGGGGGCACAAGAGACCCAGTACTTC. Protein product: CASSNTGAQETQYF.

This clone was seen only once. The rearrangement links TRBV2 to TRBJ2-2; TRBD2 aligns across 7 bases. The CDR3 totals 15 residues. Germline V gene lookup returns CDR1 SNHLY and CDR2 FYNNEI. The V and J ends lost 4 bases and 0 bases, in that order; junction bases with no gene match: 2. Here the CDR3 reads CASSGGLANTGELFF. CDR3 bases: TGTGCCAGCAGTGGAGGACTAGCGAACACCGGGGAGCTGTTTTTT.

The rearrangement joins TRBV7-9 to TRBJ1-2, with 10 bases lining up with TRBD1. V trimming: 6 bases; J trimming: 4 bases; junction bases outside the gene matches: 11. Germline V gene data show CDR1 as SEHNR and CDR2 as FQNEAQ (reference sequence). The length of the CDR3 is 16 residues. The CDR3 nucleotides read TGTGCCAGCAGTCCTGTAACGGGGACAGGGGCCTATGGCTACACCTTC. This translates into CASSPVTGTGAYGYTF.

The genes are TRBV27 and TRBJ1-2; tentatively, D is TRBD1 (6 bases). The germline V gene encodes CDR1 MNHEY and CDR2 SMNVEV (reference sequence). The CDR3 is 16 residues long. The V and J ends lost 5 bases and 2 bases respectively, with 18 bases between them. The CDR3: CASSPRTVWGNYGYTF. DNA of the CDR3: TGTGCCAGCAGTCCCCGGACAGTCTGGGGCAACTATGGCTACACCTTC.

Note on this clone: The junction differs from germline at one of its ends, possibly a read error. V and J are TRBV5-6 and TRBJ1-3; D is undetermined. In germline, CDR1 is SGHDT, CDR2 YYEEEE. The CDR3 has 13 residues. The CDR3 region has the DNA TGTGCCGGCAGCAGGCGGACTGGAAACACCATATATTTT. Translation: CAGSRRTGNTIYF.

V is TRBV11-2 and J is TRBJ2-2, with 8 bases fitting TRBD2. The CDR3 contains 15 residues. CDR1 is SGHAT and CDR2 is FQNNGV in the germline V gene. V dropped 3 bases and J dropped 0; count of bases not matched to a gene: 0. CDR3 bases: TGTGCCAGCAGCTTTAGCGGGACGAACACCGGGGAGCTGTTTTTT. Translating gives CASSFSGTNTGELFF.

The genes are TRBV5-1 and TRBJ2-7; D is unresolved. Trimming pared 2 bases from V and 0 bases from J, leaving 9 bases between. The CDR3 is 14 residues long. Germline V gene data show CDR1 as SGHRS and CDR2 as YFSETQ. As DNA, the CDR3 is TGCGCCAGCAGCTTCCCGGTGAGCTCCTACGAGCAGTACTTC. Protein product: CASSFPVSSYEQYF.

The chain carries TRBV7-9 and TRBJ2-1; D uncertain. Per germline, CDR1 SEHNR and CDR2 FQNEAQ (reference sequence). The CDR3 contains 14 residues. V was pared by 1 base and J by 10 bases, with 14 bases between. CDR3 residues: CASSLDPNSKEQFF. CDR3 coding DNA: TGTGCCAGCAGCTTAGACCCAAATAGCAAAGAGCAGTTCTTC. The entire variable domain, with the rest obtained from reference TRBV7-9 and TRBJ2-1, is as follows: DTGVSQNPRHKITKRGQNVTFRCDPISEHNRLYWYRQTLGQGPEFLTYFQNEAQLEKSRLLSDRFSAERPKGSFSTLEIQRTEQGDSAMYLCASSLDPNSKEQFFGPGTRLTVL.

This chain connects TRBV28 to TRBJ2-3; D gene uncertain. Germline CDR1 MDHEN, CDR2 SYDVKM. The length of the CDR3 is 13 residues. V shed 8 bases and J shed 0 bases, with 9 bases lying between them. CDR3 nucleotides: TGTGCCAGCGTCCGCTATAGCACAGATACGCAGTATTTT. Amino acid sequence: CASVRYSTDTQYF.

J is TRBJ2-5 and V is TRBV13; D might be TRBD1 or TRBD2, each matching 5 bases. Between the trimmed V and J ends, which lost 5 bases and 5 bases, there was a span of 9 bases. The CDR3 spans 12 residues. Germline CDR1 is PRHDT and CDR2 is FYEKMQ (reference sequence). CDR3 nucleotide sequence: TGTGCCAGCAGCCAGTGGGGGGAGACCCAGTACTTC. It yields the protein CASSQWGETQYF.

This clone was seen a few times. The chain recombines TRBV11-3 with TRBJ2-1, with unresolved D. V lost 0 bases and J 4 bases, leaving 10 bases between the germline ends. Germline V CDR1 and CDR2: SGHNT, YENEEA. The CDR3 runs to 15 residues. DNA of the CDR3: TGTGCCAGCAGCTTAGATTCCGGACGGTACAATGAGCAGTTCTTC. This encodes CASSLDSGRYNEQFF.

The CDR3, as DNA: TGTGCCATCAGCAGTCCCGGCGGGAGGGCCTACGAGCAGTACTTC. Translation gives CAISSPGGRAYEQYF. The chain carries TRBV10-3 and TRBJ2-7; TRBD2 agrees at 9 bases. Germline lookup yields CDR1 ENHRY and CDR2 SYGVKD. J gave up 2 bases and V 6 bases, and 8 bases lay outside the gene matches. There are 15 residues in the CDR3.

CDR3 in DNA: TGTGCCAGCGCAGGGACAGGGAGCTCCTACAATGAGCAGTTCTTC. This sequence encodes CASAGTGSSYNEQFF. J is TRBJ2-1 and V is TRBV6-6, with TRBD1 matching over 9 bases. CDR1 is MNHNY, CDR2 SVGAGI, per germline (reference sequence). The CDR3 spans 15 residues. V was pared by 8 bases and J by 0 bases, with 5 bases of the junction left unmatched.